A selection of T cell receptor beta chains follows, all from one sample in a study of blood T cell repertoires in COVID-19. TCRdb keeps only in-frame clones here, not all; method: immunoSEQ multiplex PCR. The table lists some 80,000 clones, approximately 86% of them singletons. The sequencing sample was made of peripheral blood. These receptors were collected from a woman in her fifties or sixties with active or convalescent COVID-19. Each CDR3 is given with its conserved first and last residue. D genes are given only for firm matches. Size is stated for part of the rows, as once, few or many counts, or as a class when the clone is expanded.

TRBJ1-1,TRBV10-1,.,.,TGCGCTTATCCGCCAGGGATAGGCACTGAAGCTTTCTTT,CAYPPGIGTEAFF
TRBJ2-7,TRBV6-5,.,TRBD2,TGTGCCAGCAGTTACACGGGGGGGTACGAGCAGTACTTC,CASSYTGGYEQYF
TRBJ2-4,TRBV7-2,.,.,TGTGCCAGCAGCCAGGTTTTCCCCCACATTCAGTACTTC,CASSQVFPHIQYF
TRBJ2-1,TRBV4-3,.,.,TGCGCCAGCAGCCAAGATACAGGGAAGGGTAGGGTGGTCTTC,CASSQDTGKGRVVF
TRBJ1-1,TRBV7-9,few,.,TGTGCCAGCAGCTCCGAGATGAACACTGAAGCTTTCTTT,CASSSEMNTEAFF
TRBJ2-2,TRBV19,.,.,TGTGCCAGTAAGAGAGACTGGAACACCGGGGAGCTGTTTTTT,CASKRDWNTGELFF
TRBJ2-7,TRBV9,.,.,TGTGCCAGCAGCGTAGATGGGGGGGAGCAGTACTTC,CASSVDGGEQYF
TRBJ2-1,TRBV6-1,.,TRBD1,TGTGCCAGCAGTGGTTCAAGGGGACAGGGGTACAATGAGCAGTTCTTC,CASSGSRGQGYNEQFF
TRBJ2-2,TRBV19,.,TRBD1,TGTGCCAGTACTGGACAGGGACACACCGGGGAGCTGTTTTTT,CASTGQGHTGELFF
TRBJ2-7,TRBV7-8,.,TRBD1,TGTGCCAGCAGCAGGGCGGGACAGGCCAACGAGCAGTACTTC,CASSRAGQANEQYF
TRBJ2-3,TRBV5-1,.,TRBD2,TGCGCCAGCAGCCCGACTAGCGGGGGGGCTAGCACAGATACGCAGTATTTT,CASSPTSGGASTDTQYF
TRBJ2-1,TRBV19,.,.,TGTGCCAGTAAGAGGCTAGCGACTTACAATGAGCAGTTCTTC,CASKRLATYNEQFF
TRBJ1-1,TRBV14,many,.,TGTGCCAGCAGCCAGCAGGGGAACACTGAAGCTTTCTTT,CASSQQGNTEAFF
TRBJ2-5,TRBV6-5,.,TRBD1,TGTGCCAGCAGTCCACCGCGGACAGGTGGGGAGACCCAGTACTTC,CASSPPRTGGETQYF
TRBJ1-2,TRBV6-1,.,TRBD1,TGTGCCAGCAGTGACGCCAGGGGGTATGGCTACACCTTC,CASSDARGYGYTF
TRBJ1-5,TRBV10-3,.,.,TGTGCCATCAGAATGTCGGACTCTAGCAATCAGCCCCAGCATTTT,CAIRMSDSSNQPQHF
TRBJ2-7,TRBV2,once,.,TGTGCCAGCAGTGAACAGGGGTCGGCGGGAGCCTACGAGCAGTACTTC,CASSEQGSAGAYEQYF
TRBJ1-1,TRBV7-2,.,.,TGTGCCAGCAGCCTAGGGGGGGGCCGTACTGAAGCTTTCTTT,CASSLGGGRTEAFF
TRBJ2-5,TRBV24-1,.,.,TGTGCCACCAGTGATTCCCGACAGATCCAAGAGACCCAGTACTTC,CATSDSRQIQETQYF
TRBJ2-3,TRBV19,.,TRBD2,TGTGCCACTTCGCCCTGGACTAGCGGACCTAGCACAGATACGCAGTATTTT,CATSPWTSGPSTDTQYF
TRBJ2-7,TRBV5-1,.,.,TGCGCCAGCCCCGACCCAGGCAGGGTGTGCGAGCAGTACTTC,CASPDPGRVCEQYF
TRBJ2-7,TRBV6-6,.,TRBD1,TGTGCCAGCAGCCAAGGGCCAGGGGGCATGGGGGAGCAGTACTTC,CASSQGPGGMGEQYF
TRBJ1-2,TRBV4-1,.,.,TGCGCCAGCAGCCCGCAAGAGGGTGGCTATGGCTACACCTTC,CASSPQEGGYGYTF
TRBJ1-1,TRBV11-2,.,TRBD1,TGTGCCAGCAGCTTAGTCAGGGGGACAGCGTTAAACACTGAAGCTTTCTTT,CASSLVRGTALNTEAFF
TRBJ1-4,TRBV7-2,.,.,TGTGCCAGCAGCTTAGCCCTTCAGGGTGAAAAACTGTTTTTT,CASSLALQGEKLFF
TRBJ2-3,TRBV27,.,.,TGTGCCAGCAGTTTCCAGCAGGGCACAGATACGCAGTATTTT,CASSFQQGTDTQYF
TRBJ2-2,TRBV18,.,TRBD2,TGTGCCAGCTCACCATTCTTCGGGGGGGACACCGGGGAGCTGTTTTTT,CASSPFFGGDTGELFF
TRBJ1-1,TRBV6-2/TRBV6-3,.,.,TGTGCCAGCAGTAAATACGGGACACTGAACACTGAAGCTTTCTTT,CASSKYGTLNTEAFF
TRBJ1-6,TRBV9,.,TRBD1,TGTGCCAGCGGGGCGGGACAGGGGAATTCACCCCTCCACTTT,CASGAGQGNSPLHF
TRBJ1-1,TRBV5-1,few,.,TGCGCCAGCAGCTTGGACAGGGAGGCTTTCTTT,CASSLDREAFF
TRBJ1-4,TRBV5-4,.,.,TGTGCCAGCAGCTTACAGGGCCCTAATGAAAAACTGTTTTTT,CASSLQGPNEKLFF
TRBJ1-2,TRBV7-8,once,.,TGTGCCAGCAGCTCACAGCAAGGGGTCTTGGATGGCTACACCTTC,CASSSQQGVLDGYTF
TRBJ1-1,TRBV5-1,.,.,TGCGCCAGCAGCTTGTCAGGGTCGAACACTGAAGCTTTCTTT,CASSLSGSNTEAFF
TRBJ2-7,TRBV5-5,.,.,TGTGCCAGCAGCTTAGGGGTACAGCAGTACTTC,CASSLGVQQYF
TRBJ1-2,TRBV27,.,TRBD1,TGTGCCAGCGGGACAGGACATAACTATGGCTACACCTTC,CASGTGHNYGYTF
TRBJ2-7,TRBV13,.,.,TGTGCCAGCAGCTTAGATCGGACTAAGACGTGGGAGCAGTACTTC,CASSLDRTKTWEQYF
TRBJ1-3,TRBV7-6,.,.,TGTGCCAGCAGCCCCAGGCGTGGGGGCACTGGAAACACCATATATTTT,CASSPRRGGTGNTIYF
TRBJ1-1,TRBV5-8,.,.,TGTGCCAGCAGCTGGACCAGGTTCGGGGCTGAAGCTTTCTTT,CASSWTRFGAEAFF
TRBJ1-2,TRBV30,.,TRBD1,TGTGCCTGGAGTGCAGGACAGGGGCCCAGTGGCTACACCTTC,CAWSAGQGPSGYTF
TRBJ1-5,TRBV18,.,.,TGTGCCAGCTCACCTGACAGAAGAGAATATAGCAATCAGCCCCAGCATTTT,CASSPDRREYSNQPQHF
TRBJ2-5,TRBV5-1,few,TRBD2,TGCGCCAGCAGCCCCGGGACTAGTCAGGAGACCCAGTACTTC,CASSPGTSQETQYF
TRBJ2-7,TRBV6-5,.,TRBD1,TGTGCCAGCAGTTACTCGACAGGGGGCCGTTTCCACGAGCAGTACTTC,CASSYSTGGRFHEQYF
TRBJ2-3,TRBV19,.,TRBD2,TGTGCCAGTAGTAATGGGGGACTAGCGTTAGATACGCAGTATTTT,CASSNGGLALDTQYF
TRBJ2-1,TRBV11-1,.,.,TGTGCCAGCAACGACCCAGGGGCGGGTGAGCAGTTCTTC,CASNDPGAGEQFF
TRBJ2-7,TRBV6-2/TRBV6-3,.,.,TGTGCCAGCAGTTACATGCCTCCGGGGTCGTTCCACGAGCAGTACTTC,CASSYMPPGSFHEQYF
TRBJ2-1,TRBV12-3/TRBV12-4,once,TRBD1,TGTGCCAGCAGTTTTGGGACAGGGCGCGAGCAGTTCTTC,CASSFGTGREQFF
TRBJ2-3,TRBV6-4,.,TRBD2,TGTGCCAGCAGTGACTCTTTGGCCAGCGGGGGGGCGGATACGCAGTATTTT,CASSDSLASGGADTQYF
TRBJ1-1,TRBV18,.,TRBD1,TGTGCCAGCTCACCAAGGACAGGGCGAACTGAAGCTTTCTTT,CASSPRTGRTEAFF
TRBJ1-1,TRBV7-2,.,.,TGTGCCAGCCTGGTAGGGAGCGGGAACACTGAAGCTTTCTTT,CASLVGSGNTEAFF
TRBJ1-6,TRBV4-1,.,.,TGCGCCAGCAGCCAAGAAATTCGTGAGGGTGGACCCCTCCACTTT,CASSQEIREGGPLHF
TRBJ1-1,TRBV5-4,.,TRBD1,TGTGCCAGCAGCTTGGTAGGGGGCAGGTACACTGAAGCTTTCTTT,CASSLVGGRYTEAFF
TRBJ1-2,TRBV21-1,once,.,TGTGCCAGCAGCAAAGCGCATACAGCCACCTATGGCTACACCTTC,CASSKAHTATYGYTF
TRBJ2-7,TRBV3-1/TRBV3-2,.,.,TGTGCCAGCAGCCCCCCCTGGGCGGGCCACGAGCAGTACTTC,CASSPPWAGHEQYF
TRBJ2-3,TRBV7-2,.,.,TGTGCCAGCAGCCCGATGAGGGACTTTCATTTT,CASSPMRDFHF
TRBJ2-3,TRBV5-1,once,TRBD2,TGCGCCAGCAGCCCGGGACTAGCGACAGATACGCAGTATTTT,CASSPGLATDTQYF